The 15 T cell receptor beta chains below all came from one sample that was sequenced in a study of blood T cell repertoires in COVID-19. The method was immunoSEQ multiplex PCR; TCRdb's version includes in-frame clones alone and lacks a portion of them. The profile shows 150,000 to 250,000 clones, roughly 87% of them singletons. The sequenced sample was PBMCs or T cells enriched from blood (not recorded which). These receptors came from a woman in her 30s who had recovered from COVID-19.

This clone was recorded only once. V is TRBV3-1 (or the pseudogene TRBV3-2) and J is TRBJ2-2, with TRBD2 matching 9 bases. This CDR3 spans 17 amino acids. The V gene end was trimmed by 4 bases and the J gene end by 4 bases; junction bases not matched to a gene: 10. The V gene's germline CDR1 is LGHDT and CDR2 YNNKEL (reference sequence). DNA for the CDR3: TGTGCCAGCAGCCCAATGGGACTAGCCGATGTCACCGGGGAGCTGTTTTTT. Its protein is CASSPMGLADVTGELFF.

The chain has TRBV3-1 (or the pseudogene TRBV3-2) and TRBJ2-5; 15 nucleotides line up with TRBD2. CDR1 and CDR2 from the germline V gene are LGHDT and YNNKEL (reference sequence). Unmatched junction bases numbered 13, after V lost 0 bases and J lost 5 bases. CDR3 length: 20 amino acids. This CDR3 is CASSQDTPGLAGGSRETQYF. The CDR3 DNA reads TGTGCCAGCAGCCAAGATACCCCGGGACTAGCGGGGGGCTCCCGGGAGACCCAGTACTTC.

The chain employs TRBV27 and TRBJ2-1; possibly TRBD1 for D (5 bases). Germline V gene data show CDR1 as MNHEY and CDR2 as SMNVEV (reference sequence). This CDR3 has 12 amino acids. Trimming left V 6 bases short and J 6 bases short, with 9 bases between. CDR3 nucleotides: TGTGCCAGCAGGGGGCGCATCAATGAGCAGTTCTTC. The encoded protein is CASRGRINEQFF.

The chain uses TRBV12-3 or TRBV12-4 and TRBJ2-7; 9 nucleotides line up with TRBD1. V shed 5 bases and J 1 base; nucleotides not matched to a gene: 0. The CDR3 sequence is 13 residues long. CDR3 nucleotide sequence: TGTGCCAGCAGTGGACAGGGGTCCTACGAGCAGTACTTC. Its translation: CASSGQGSYEQYF.

The chain links TRBV11-2 to TRBJ2-1, with TRBD1 matching over 7 bases. The CDR3 is made up of 16 amino acids. The V gene end was trimmed by 2 bases and the J gene end by 5 bases; junction bases not matched to a gene: 9. Germline V gene data show CDR1 as SGHAT and CDR2 as FQNNGV. CDR3 amino acids: CASSLTGTELHNEQFF. As DNA, the CDR3 is TGTGCCAGCAGCTTAACCGGGACAGAGTTACACAATGAGCAGTTCTTC.

The chain has TRBV7-9 and TRBJ2-1; TRBD2 might be the D (5 bases). Germline CDR1 and CDR2: SEHNR and FQNEAQ (reference sequence). V lost 3 bases, J lost 5 bases, and 14 bases lay in between. The length of the CDR3 is 15 residues. Here the CDR3 reads CASSFLAWWDNEQFF. The CDR3 DNA reads TGTGCCAGCAGCTTCCTAGCTTGGTGGGACAATGAGCAGTTCTTC. Filled out from reference TRBV7-9 and TRBJ2-1, the complete variable domain reads DTGVSQNPRHKITKRGQNVTFRCDPISEHNRLYWYRQTLGQGPEFLTYFQNEAQLEKSRLLSDRFSAERPKGSFSTLEIQRTEQGDSAMYLCASSFLAWWDNEQFFGPGTRLTVL.

The gene calls are TRBV4-3 and TRBJ1-1; 7 bases are shared with TRBD1. CDR3 length: 15 residues. Germline V gives CDR1 LGHNA, CDR2 YSLEER. V trimming: 0 bases; J trimming: 4 bases; junction bases outside the gene matches: 5. CDR3 in DNA: TGCGCCAGCAGCCAAGATGGTTCAGGGGGCACTGAAGCTTTCTTT. Protein product: CASSQDGSGGTEAFF.

The chain couples TRBV12-3 or TRBV12-4 to TRBJ2-1; D uncertain. The CDR3 consists of 12 residues. V lost 5 bases and J lost 4, with 6 bases in between. The CDR3 sequence: CASSIGYNEQFF. DNA for the CDR3: TGTGCCAGCAGTATCGGTTACAATGAGCAGTTCTTC.

This chain links TRBV5-6 with TRBJ2-2; D unresolved. Per germline, CDR1 SGHDT and CDR2 YYEEEE. CDR3 length: 16 amino acids. V was cut by 3 bases and J by 0 bases, with 12 bases left in between. The CDR3 bases are TGTGCCAGCAGCTCGCCCGGAGTCGCGAACACCGGGGAGCTGTTTTTT. Translation: CASSSPGVANTGELFF.

This chain connects TRBV5-4 to TRBJ2-5; 9 bases are a match to TRBD1. V was clipped by 5 bases and J by 4 bases; unmatched bases: 9. CDR1 SGHNT and CDR2 YYREEE come from the germline V gene (reference sequence). The CDR3 length is 15 residues. The CDR3 nucleotides are TGTGCCAGCAGACTGGGGGGGACAGGGCCAGAGACCCAGTACTTC. Protein product: CASRLGGTGPETQYF.

The chain is built from TRBV27 and TRBJ1-2; no clear D gene. Germline CDR1 MNHEY, CDR2 SMNVEV (reference sequence). The length of the CDR3 is 12 residues. Trimming removed 6 bases at V and 4 bases at J, with 9 bases between. As DNA, the CDR3 is TGTGCCAGCAGGCAGGCGGGCTATGGCTACACCTTC. It encodes CASRQAGYGYTF.

This chain joins TRBV11-2 and TRBJ2-7; 7 bases fit TRBD1. Germline values: CDR1 SGHAT, CDR2 FQNNGV. The length of the CDR3 is 14 residues. V lost 5 bases and J lost 2; bases outside the gene matches: 6. The CDR3 protein is CASSPTGVAYEQYF. CDR3 nucleotides: TGTGCCAGCAGCCCTACAGGGGTAGCCTACGAGCAGTACTTC.

The rearrangement joins TRBV7-8 to TRBJ2-7; no clear D. V lost 6 bases and J lost 4, with 10 bases in between. The CDR3 covers 12 residues. In germline, CDR1 is SGHVS, CDR2 FQNEAQ. The CDR3 loop is CASSSPRYEQYF. In DNA, the CDR3 is TGTGCCAGCAGTTCCCCCCGGTACGAGCAGTACTTC.

The rearrangement links TRBV14 to TRBJ2-1; 7 bases agree with TRBD2. Trimming cost V 4 bases and J 0 bases; bases outside gene matches: 6. From germline, CDR1 is SGHDN and CDR2 FVKESK. CDR3 length equals 16 residues. CDR3 protein: CASSLRRGDSYNEQFF. The CDR3 DNA sequence: TGTGCCAGCAGCCTTCGACGGGGGGACTCCTACAATGAGCAGTTCTTC.

The rearrangement uses TRBV6-1 and TRBJ2-5, with D perhaps TRBD1 (6 bases). The germline CDR1 and CDR2 sequences are MNHNS and SASEGT. The CDR3 extends over 14 amino acids. V shed 0 bases and J shed 4 bases, with 9 bases lying between them. CDR3 loop: CASSEASRGETQYF. As DNA, the CDR3 is TGTGCCAGCAGTGAAGCCTCCAGGGGAGAGACCCAGTACTTC.